These 21 T cell receptor beta chains were all obtained from the same sample, sequenced in a study of CD8 T cells in Susac syndrome. Random hexamers were used to reverse transcribe the RNA input (about 0.45 to 1 ug). TCRdb re-analysed the immunoSEQ multiplex PCR reads in MiXCR, keeping a single row per CDR3 protein. The sample lists under 200,000 distinct CDR3 sequences; approximately 93% were seen once. The source material was CD4+ T cells from PBMCs. These receptors were obtained from a human donor in good health.

The J gene is TRBJ2-1, the V gene TRBV7-2; perhaps TRBD2 as D (5 bases). The CDR3 is 14 residues long. Looked up from germline, CDR1 is SGHTA and CDR2 is FQGNSA. Trimming took off 3 bases at V and 6 bases at J, with 12 bases between the two ends. The CDR3 loop reads CASSFLASGNEQFF. CDR3 nucleotides: TGTGCCAGCAGCTTTCTAGCTTCTGGCAATGAGCAGTTCTTC. Together with reference TRBV7-2 and TRBJ2-1, the CDR3 gives the full variable domain: GAGVSQSPSNKVTEKGKDVELRCDPISGHTALYWYRQSLGQGLEFLIYFQGNSAPDKSGLPSDRFSAERTGGSVSTLTIQRTQQEDSAVYLCASSFLASGNEQFFGPGTRLTVL.

This chain connects TRBV9 to TRBJ1-1; D is perhaps TRBD1 (5 bases). Germline values: CDR1 SGDLS, CDR2 YYNGEE. The CDR3 has 16 amino acids. V was cut by 0 bases and J by 1 base, with 13 bases left in between. CDR3 amino acids: CASSVGVGRGNTEAFF. CDR3 coding DNA: TGTGCCAGCAGCGTAGGGGTGGGAAGGGGGAACACTGAAGCTTTCTTT. Full variable domain (missing parts from reference TRBV9 and TRBJ1-1): DSGVTQTPKHLITATGQRVTLRCSPRSGDLSVYWYQQSLDQGLQFLIQYYNGEERAKGNILERFSAQQFPDLHSELNLSSLELGDSALYFCASSVGVGRGNTEAFFGQGTRLTVV.

The chain employs TRBV3-1 and TRBJ2-4, with 10 bases matching TRBD2. With 4 bases clipped from V and 16 bases from J, the junction kept 10 bases outside the gene matches. In germline, CDR1 is LGHDT, CDR2 YNNKEL (reference sequence). The CDR3 has 13 amino acids. DNA for the CDR3: TGTGCCAGCAGCCCCTCAGGACTAGCGGTACGATACTTC. Translating it yields CASSPSGLAVRYF.

The chain combines TRBV21-1 with TRBJ1-1; TRBD1, the D gene given by the table, was not confirmed from the DNA. TRBV21-1 is labeled a pseudogene. The CDR3 is 15 residues long. The CDR3 DNA reads as TGTGCCAGCAGCAAAACTCCCCCCCAACACACTGAAGCTTTCTTT. This codes for CASSKTPPQHTEAFF.

The chain carries TRBV5-1 and TRBJ1-5, with a possible D match to TRBD1 (6 bases). The CDR3 is 15 amino acids. V was pared by 4 bases and J by 11 bases, with 22 bases between. The germline CDR1 and CDR2 sequences are SGHRS and YFSETQ. The CDR3 region is CASSPQPGQAGAQHF. CDR3 DNA sequence: TGCGCCAGCAGCCCCCAGCCGGGCCAGGCAGGGGCCCAGCATTTT.

Details on this clonotype: Relative to the germline gene, one junction end is altered; a read error may explain this. V is TRBV6-6 and J is TRBJ2-7, with TRBD2 matching over 10 bases. This CDR3 is 15 amino acids long. CDR1 is MNHNY, CDR2 SVGAGI, per germline (reference sequence). The CDR3 reads CASSYSTAGGIEQYF. Written as DNA, the CDR3 is TGTGCCAGCAGCTACTCGACAGCGGGGGGGATCGAGCAGTACTTC.

The chain recombines TRBV3-1 with TRBJ1-5; D gene uncertain. Germline V gives CDR1 LGHDT, CDR2 YNNKEL (reference sequence). The CDR3 length is 17 residues. Trimming removed 1 base at V and 5 bases at J, with 18 bases between. CDR3 coding DNA: TGTGCCAGCAGCCAAGGCCCTATCCCCACAGAACATCAGCCCCAGCATTTT. Protein sequence: CASSQGPIPTEHQPQHF.

The chain joins TRBV12-3 or TRBV12-4 to TRBJ1-5, with TRBD1 matching over 12 bases. This CDR3 comprises 16 residues. J gave up 7 bases and V 6 bases, and 10 bases lay outside the gene matches. For the CDR3, the DNA is TGTGCCAGCAGCCCGGGACAGGGGGCGTATCAACAGCCCCAGCATTTT. This encodes CASSPGQGAYQQPQHF.

CDR3 loop: CASKGTRSRNEQFF. The DNA for the CDR3 is TGTGCCAGTAAAGGGACTAGGTCACGGAATGAGCAGTTCTTC. The rearrangement links TRBV19 to TRBJ2-1; 8 bases fit TRBD2. The V segment lost 7 bases and the J segment 7 bases; nucleotides outside the gene matches: 9. Germline V gives CDR1 LNHDA, CDR2 SQIVND (reference sequence). This CDR3 is built from 14 residues.

The rearrangement links TRBV23-1 to TRBJ2-7; D call uncertain. TRBV23-1 is noted as an ORF with a role that remains uncertain. V was pared by 3 bases and J by 2 bases, with 14 bases between. This CDR3 spans 15 amino acids. CDR3: CASSQAATPAYEQYV. The CDR3 DNA reads TGCGCCAGCAGTCAGGCCGCGACCCCTGCCTACGAGCAGTACGTC.

In this sample, this clonotype turned up once. The V call is TRBV29-1, the J call TRBJ1-5; TRBD1 aligns across 7 bases. Germline trimming cut 5 bases from V and 5 bases from J; bases unmatched to any gene: 9. Germline V CDR1 and CDR2: SQVTM, ANQGSEA. The CDR3 loop spans 14 amino acids. In nucleotides, the CDR3 is TGCAGCGTTAGGGCCGGGGACAGACATCAGCCCCAGCATTTT. Encoded protein: CSVRAGDRHQPQHF. Complete variable domain (other parts from reference TRBV29-1 and TRBJ1-5): SAVISQKPSRDICQRGTSLTIQCQVDSQVTMMFWYRQQPGQSLTLIATANQGSEATYESGFVIDKFPISRPNLTFSTLTVSNMSPEDSSIYLCSVRAGDRHQPQHFGDGTRLSIL.

The chain links TRBV7-2 to TRBJ2-1; 9 bases fit TRBD2. This CDR3 is 16 amino acids long. CDR1 and CDR2 from the germline V gene are SGHTA and FQGNSA. The ends lost 0 bases at V and 8 bases at J; junction bases unmatched: 8. The CDR3 coding sequence is TGTGCCAGCAGCTTAGCGCGGGGCGGGGGGGCCTATGAGCAGTTCTTC. Its protein product is CASSLARGGGAYEQFF.

The CDR3 is CASSPDRGDQETQYF. The DNA for the CDR3 is TGTGCCAGCAGCCCCGACAGGGGCGACCAAGAGACCCAGTACTTC. The chain employs TRBV6-5 and TRBJ2-5; TRBD1 matches 8 bases. V gave up 6 bases and J gave up 0 bases; unmatched junction bases: 6. Germline V gives CDR1 MNHEY, CDR2 SVGAGI. This CDR3 has 15 amino acids.

V usage is TRBV11-2 and J usage is TRBJ2-3, with TRBD2 identical over 7 bases. This CDR3 is 16 amino acids long. Trimming removed 2 bases from V and 3 bases from J; junction bases left unmatched: 8. Germline V CDR1 and CDR2: SGHAT, FQNNGV. The CDR3, as DNA: TGTGCCAGCAGCTTACTTAGCCTAGCGGTTACAGATACGCAGTATTTT. Residues: CASSLLSLAVTDTQYF.

This chain connects TRBV28 to TRBJ1-6; a possible D gene is TRBD1 (6 bases). The CDR3 runs 15 residues. Trimming shortened V by 2 bases and J by 7 bases, and 12 bases separated the two germline ends. CDR1 is MDHEN and CDR2 is SYDVKM in the germline V gene. The CDR3 region is CASSLKQGWNSPLHF. The DNA for the CDR3 is TGTGCCAGCAGTTTAAAACAGGGATGGAATTCACCCCTCCACTTT.

This chain uses TRBV2 with TRBJ2-1; TRBD2 aligns across 7 bases. Germline V gene lookup returns CDR1 SNHLY and CDR2 FYNNEI. Trimming removed 7 bases from V and 4 bases from J; junction bases left unmatched: 10. The CDR3 extends over 15 amino acids. CDR3 protein: CASIPGAGSYNEQFF. CDR3 DNA sequence: TGTGCCAGCATTCCCGGAGCGGGGTCTTACAATGAGCAGTTCTTC.

This clonotype was detected a few times. The V and J genes are TRBV7-9 and TRBJ2-5; the match to TRBD1 covers 10 bases. V lost 3 bases, J lost 1 base, and 2 bases stayed unmatched. The CDR3 loop spans 15 amino acids. Germline CDR1 is SEHNR and CDR2 is FQNEAQ (reference sequence). As DNA, the CDR3 is TGTGCCAGCAGCTTTTGGACAGGGGGCCAAGAGACCCAGTACTTC. Its protein product is CASSFWTGGQETQYF.

The chain carries TRBV7-2 and TRBJ2-1, with 14 positions matching TRBD2. The CDR3 has 16 amino acids. Germline CDR1 reads SGHTA; CDR2 reads FQGNSA. The J segment lost 7 bases and the V segment lost 1 base, leaving 3 bases of the junction unmatched. The CDR3 sequence is CASSLGLAGGQNEQFF. CDR3 coding DNA: TGTGCCAGCAGCTTAGGACTAGCGGGGGGGCAGAATGAGCAGTTCTTC.

The chain is built from TRBV19 and TRBJ1-1, with D unclear. The V gene's germline CDR1 is LNHDA and CDR2 SQIVND (reference sequence). The CDR3 is made up of 11 amino acids. Trimming took 10 bases from V and 5 from J, leaving 11 bases between them. The CDR3: CATSGRTEAFF. CDR3 bases: TGTGCCACCTCGGGAAGGACTGAAGCTTTCTTT.

CDR3 in DNA: TGTGCCAGCAGCCGTACCAGCTGGGGCGTAAACACCGGGGAGCTGTTTTTT. Translation gives CASSRTSWGVNTGELFF. The V and J genes are TRBV7-2 and TRBJ2-2; tentatively, D is TRBD1 (5 bases). The CDR3 extends over 17 amino acids. The V and J ends lost 5 bases and 2 bases respectively, with 18 bases between them. CDR1 is SGHTA and CDR2 is FQGNSA in the germline V gene. The full variable domain, rest sourced from reference TRBV7-2 and TRBJ2-2, is GAGVSQSPSNKVTEKGKDVELRCDPISGHTALYWYRQSLGQGLEFLIYFQGNSAPDKSGLPSDRFSAERTGGSVSTLTIQRTQQEDSAVYLCASSRTSWGVNTGELFFGEGSRLTVL.

The chain uses TRBV30 and TRBJ2-6, with D possibly being TRBD1 (6 bases). Germline-derived CDR1 and CDR2 are GTSNPN and SVGIG (reference sequence). V was shortened by 7 bases and J by 2 bases, with 9 bases between the two germline ends. This CDR3 comprises 13 residues. This CDR3 reads CAFNRAGANVLTF. The CDR3 nucleotides are TGTGCCTTTAACAGGGCTGGGGCCAACGTCCTGACTTTC.